This TCR beta chain was documented in a study of blood T cell repertoires in COVID-19. There are 14 residues in the CDR3. The germline V gene encodes CDR1 MNHEY and CDR2 SVGAGI. V was clipped by 4 bases and J by 6 bases, with 13 bases between them. Authors' processing steps: Nucleated cell number was recorded as an estimate derived from reference gene primer amplification. Assay: immunoSEQ multiplex PCR; the TCRdb copy retains only in-frame clones and omits some. The V and J calls and the clone size are those of that table, but D and trimming were determined from the DNA. This table holds about 190,000 clones, approximately 79% found once.

The TCR sequence derives from a woman in her fifties or sixties with acute COVID-19. The sample taken for sequencing was PBMCs or T cells enriched from blood (not recorded which). The chain is built from TRBV6-5 and TRBJ2-1, with D possibly being TRBD1 (5 bases). This CDR3 is CASSSRRQSNEQFF. The CDR3 DNA reads as TGTGCCAGCAGTTCCCGTAGACAGAGCAATGAGCAGTTCTTC.